One sample yielded the 6 T cell receptor beta chains listed below, sequenced in a study of response to subunit inactivated influenza vaccine. TCRdb used MiXCR to reprocess the RT-PCR reads, holding one entry per CDR3 protein. The profile covers roughly 170,000 distinct CDR3 sequences, with approximately 9.2% appearing a single time and about 11% taken by the ten largest. This specimen was non-naive T cells sorted from PBMCs, taken on the day of vaccination. The receptors shown here come from a man aged 45-60 years who received an inactivated influenza vaccine.

This rearrangement joins TRBV3-1 to TRBJ2-3; D unresolved. The length of the CDR3 is 13 residues. V lost 4 bases to trimming and J lost 2 bases, with 7 bases between them. Germline V gene data show CDR1 as LGHDT and CDR2 as YNNKEL (reference sequence). The CDR3 region has the DNA TGTGCCAGCAGCCTCCAGCCCACAGATACGCAGTATTTT. It translates to CASSLQPTDTQYF.

This clonotype was counted ten times or more. The chain links TRBV4-1 to TRBJ1-3; D is possibly TRBD1 (5 bases). The V gene's germline CDR1 is MGHRA and CDR2 YSYEKL. The CDR3 is 17 amino acids. V shed 0 bases and J shed 2 bases, with 14 bases lying between them. This CDR3 is CASSQDSLPGPGNTIYF. For the CDR3, the DNA is TGCGCCAGCAGCCAAGATAGTTTACCGGGACCTGGAAACACCATATATTTT.

The chain couples TRBV27 to TRBJ2-4, with a weak D call TRBD2 (5 bases). The V end lost 8 bases, the J end lost 0 bases, and 14 bases lay between the germline ends. Looked up from germline, CDR1 is MNHEY and CDR2 is SMNVEV (reference sequence). The CDR3 has 15 residues. CDR3 loop: CASPRGGLAKNIQYF. CDR3 bases: TGTGCCAGCCCTCGGGGTGGTCTAGCCAAAAACATTCAGTACTTC.

This clonotype has just a few counts. This rearrangement joins TRBV18 to TRBJ2-5; the D call may be TRBD1 or TRBD2 (5 bases each). Trimming removed 4 bases at V and 7 bases at J, with 19 bases between. This CDR3 spans 15 amino acids. Germline CDR1 reads KGHSH; CDR2 reads LQKENI. In nucleotides, the CDR3 is TGTGCCAGCTCACATGGGACGGATCCGGGGAGGACCCAGTACTTC. Translating gives CASSHGTDPGRTQYF. Supplemented by reference TRBV18 and TRBJ2-5, the full variable domain reads NAGVMQNPRHLVRRRGQEARLRCSPMKGHSHVYWYRQLPEEGLKFMVYLQKENIIDESGMPKERFSAEFPKEGPSILRIQQVVRGDSAAYFCASSHGTDPGRTQYFGPGTRLLVL.

This clonotype was counted ten times or more. The chain carries TRBV15 and TRBJ2-3; 7 nucleotides line up with TRBD2. Unmatched junction bases numbered 7, after V lost 0 bases and J lost 1 base. The CDR3 runs 17 residues. CDR1 and CDR2 (germline): LNHNV, YYDKDF (reference sequence). The CDR3 DNA is TGTGCCACCAGCAGAGATGTTAGGCTAGCGGGCACAGATACGCAGTATTTT. This sequence encodes CATSRDVRLAGTDTQYF.

This clonotype was detected many times. The chain has TRBV18 and TRBJ2-1; 9 bases are a match to TRBD2. With 2 bases clipped from V and 7 bases from J, the junction kept 6 bases outside the gene matches. Germline CDR1 is KGHSH and CDR2 is LQKENI. The CDR3 length is 15 residues. CDR3 nucleotides: TGTGCCAGCTCACCAAGCGGCAGCGGGAGGAATGAGCAGTTCTTC. Its protein product is CASSPSGSGRNEQFF.